These T cell receptor beta chains were read from a single sample in a study of breast tumors, draining lymph nodes, adjacent tissues. TCRdb passed the multiplex PCR reads through MiXCR, listing each CDR3 protein once. The sample has around 120,000 distinct CDR3 sequences; just under 20% are singletons. Sequences were obtained from axillary lymph node tissue. Receptors originate from a female donor with breast cancer. Some clones in this sample may be carry-over from other donors' samples. CDR3s include the opening cysteine and the closing phenylalanine or tryptophan.

V gene: TRBV7-8; CDR3 protein: CASSLGGGGNRAGELFF
V gene: TRBV7-8; CDR3 protein: CASSLAGPGELFF
V gene: TRBV7-6; CDR3 protein: CASSLISAGGRQETQYF
V gene: TRBV2; CDR3 protein: CASSDSVDNEQFF
V gene: TRBV2; CDR3 protein: CASSRDMNSNQPQHF
V gene: TRBV15; CDR3 protein: CATSRPEGSGGTQYF
V gene: TRBV11-2; CDR3 protein: CASKLRTSGRAGETQYF
V gene: TRBV7-3; CDR3 protein: CVSSPTSTGELSF
V gene: TRBV7-8; CDR3 protein: CASSLVGAGVGNTIYF
V gene: TRBV7-9; CDR3 protein: CASSLGHPRDGYTF
V gene: TRBV3-1; CDR3 protein: CASSQAGEKLFF
V gene: TRBV18; CDR3 protein: CASSPLFGYTF
V gene: TRBV11-2; CDR3 protein: CASSLFTSQFAGGELFF
V gene: TRBV18; CDR3 protein: CASSPRGEYNEQFF
V gene: TRBV3-1; CDR3 protein: CASSQGTDGNYGYTF
V gene: TRBV3-1; CDR3 protein: CASSQDSWTGGYTF
V gene: TRBV20-1; CDR3 protein: CSGGLAGVPSSYNEQFF
V gene: TRBV18; CDR3 protein: CASSPSRERVNEQYF
V gene: TRBV27; CDR3 protein: CASSPDDSNQPQHF
V gene: TRBV7-6; CDR3 protein: CASSLVLFSDTQYF
V gene: TRBV28; CDR3 protein: CASNWIDRGGRDEQYF
V gene: TRBV20-1; CDR3 protein: CSAPGLAGGDTQYF
V gene: TRBV12-3/TRBV12-4; CDR3 protein: CASSLAETGDEQYF
V gene: TRBV27; CDR3 protein: CASRQGSSGNTIYF
V gene: TRBV10-2; CDR3 protein: CASRRGGAVRETQYF
V gene: TRBV2; CDR3 protein: CASSETGTRGYTF
V gene: TRBV20-1; CDR3 protein: CSATDVHPTDTQYF
V gene: TRBV19; CDR3 protein: CASGQSRNTEAFF
V gene: TRBV9; CDR3 protein: CASSSRGLGSGETQYF
V gene: TRBV7-3; CDR3 protein: CASSLRPVSTDTQYF
V gene: TRBV20-1; CDR3 protein: CSAESFASGSNEQFF
V gene: TRBV6-1; CDR3 protein: CASSVSGDSNYGYTF
V gene: TRBV20-1; CDR3 protein: CSARDGTSVQYF
V gene: TRBV19; CDR3 protein: CASSIDPRTGGLSNQPQHF
V gene: TRBV5-6; CDR3 protein: CASSPGTAELNQPQHF
V gene: TRBV2; CDR3 protein: CVSRSRPVGGQYF
V gene: TRBV28; CDR3 protein: CASRGWTEAFF
V gene: TRBV20-1; CDR3 protein: CSALGQVQVDTQYF
V gene: TRBV28; CDR3 protein: CASRRPDGANYGYTF
V gene: TRBV5-4; CDR3 protein: CASSLSRTPNNGQFF
V gene: TRBV20-1; CDR3 protein: CSASEQGSIYGYTF
V gene: TRBV7-9; CDR3 protein: CASSLWVSNEQFF
V gene: TRBV20-1; CDR3 protein: CSASPDSPYEQYF
V gene: TRBV20-1; CDR3 protein: CSAREEVSTNEKLFF
V gene: TRBV27; CDR3 protein: CASNSRGREKLFF
V gene: TRBV19; CDR3 protein: CASSQKLTSYYEQYF
V gene: TRBV19; CDR3 protein: CASGRQGTAGFADTQYF
V gene: TRBV7-2; CDR3 protein: CASSLGGTGWETQYF
V gene: TRBV7-9; CDR3 protein: CASSLAVVSVDEQFF
V gene: TRBV19; CDR3 protein: CASSRTAYSNQPQHF
V gene: TRBV20-1; CDR3 protein: CSASDNRVSYGYTF
V gene: TRBV7-9; CDR3 protein: CASSATTEQETQYF
V gene: TRBV29-1; CDR3 protein: CSVDGGGGFTDTQYF
V gene: TRBV20-1; CDR3 protein: CSARDSASGGVETQYF
V gene: TRBV7-3; CDR3 protein: CASSLSGSQDTQYF
V gene: TRBV6-6; CDR3 protein: CASSYSRQGGYEQYF
V gene: TRBV7-8; CDR3 protein: CASSLEVSIRGNSPLHF